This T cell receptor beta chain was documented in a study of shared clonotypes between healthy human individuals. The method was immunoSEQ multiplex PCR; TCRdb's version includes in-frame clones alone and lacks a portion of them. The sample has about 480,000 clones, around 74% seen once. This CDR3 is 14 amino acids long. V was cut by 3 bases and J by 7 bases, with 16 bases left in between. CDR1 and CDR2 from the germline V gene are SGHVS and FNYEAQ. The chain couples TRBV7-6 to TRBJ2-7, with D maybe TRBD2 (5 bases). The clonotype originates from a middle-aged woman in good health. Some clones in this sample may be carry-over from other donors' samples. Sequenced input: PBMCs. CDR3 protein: CASSFGGSLGEQYF. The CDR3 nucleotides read TGTGCCAGCAGCTTCGGCGGGTCACTGGGGGAGCAGTACTTC.